This T cell receptor beta chain appears in the sequencing data of a study of T cell changes during pregnancy in multiple sclerosis. CDR3 length equals 15 residues. Per the germline V gene, CDR1 is PRHDT and CDR2 is FYEKMQ (reference sequence). Between the trimmed V and J ends, which lost 0 bases and 2 bases, there was a span of 9 bases. This clone was seen once. Using immunoSEQ multiplex PCR, the repertoire was profiled, and TCRdb retains in-frame clones only, with some absent. The sample holds 60,000 to 70,000 clones, 91% seen once. This chain joins TRBV13 and TRBJ2-3; D perhaps matches TRBD1 (6 bases). The sequenced sample was peripheral blood, obtained in the third trimester of pregnancy. This receptor was taken from a female donor in good health, enrolled as a control in a pregnancy study. The CDR3 spells CASSLGTGPTDTQYF. The CDR3, as DNA: TGTGCCAGCAGCTTAGGGACAGGCCCCACAGATACGCAGTATTTT.